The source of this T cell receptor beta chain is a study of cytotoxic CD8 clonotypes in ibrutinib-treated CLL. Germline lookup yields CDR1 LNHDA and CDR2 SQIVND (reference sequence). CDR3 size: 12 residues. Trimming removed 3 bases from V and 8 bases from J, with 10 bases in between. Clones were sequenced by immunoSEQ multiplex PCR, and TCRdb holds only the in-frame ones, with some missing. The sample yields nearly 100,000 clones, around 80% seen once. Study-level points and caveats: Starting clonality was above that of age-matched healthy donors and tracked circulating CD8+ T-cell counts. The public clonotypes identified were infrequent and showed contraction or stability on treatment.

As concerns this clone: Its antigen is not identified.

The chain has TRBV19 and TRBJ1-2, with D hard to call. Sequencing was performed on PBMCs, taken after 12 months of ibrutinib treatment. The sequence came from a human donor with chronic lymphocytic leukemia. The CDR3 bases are TGTGCCAGTAGTATCGGTCTCGACGGCTACACCTTC. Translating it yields CASSIGLDGYTF.